This T cell receptor (beta chain) stems from a study of monozygotic twins with inflammatory bowel disease. Details on this clonotype: The antigen is unknown.

The CDR3 extends over 14 amino acids. Germline V lookup: CDR1 MNHNY, CDR2 SVGAGI (reference sequence). Each donor gave about 2.5 ml of peripheral blood. Two rounds of nested PCR, of roughly 16 and 10 cycles, were run on TCRalpha and TCRbeta cDNA. TCRdb reprocessed the 5' RACE reads, keeping one entry per CDR3 protein, no DNA. The record lists roughly 100,000 distinct CDR3 sequences, of which the ten most abundant hold approximately 2%. Points from the study as a whole: Other individuals had fewer clonotypes in common with IBD patients than with healthy twins, especially with disease activity.

The origin of this receptor is a human donor with ulcerative colitis or Crohn's disease, or a healthy co-twin of an affected twin (not recorded which). Source material: blood. The gene calls are TRBV6-6 and TRBJ1-2; TCRdb returns TRBD1, unconfirmable since there is no DNA. The CDR3 reads CASSLVGAPGGYTF.